This T cell receptor (beta chain) was recovered during a study of T cells in Graves' hyperthyroidism and ophthalmopathy. Study-level points and caveats: Ophthalmopathy, as predicted by the model, came a median around 6 months after the prediction.

Remarks on this clonotype: Its antigen is unknown.

Newly diagnosed patients aged 18 to 65 had hyperthyroidism of under 2 months' duration. Lactation, pregnancy, other autoimmune disease or uncontrolled infection excluded patients. PBMCs stemmed from 10 ml fresh peripheral blood. Trimming took off 3 bases at V and 6 bases at J, with 9 bases between the two ends. CDR3 length equals 12 residues. Template material for amplifying TCR beta CDR3 regions consisted of RNA transcripts. HTBI primers were the set used in a first-round RT-PCR of the TCR CDR3. TCRdb re-called the multiplex PCR reads with MiXCR, one entry per CDR3 protein. The data contain a few hundred thousand distinct CDR3 sequences, more than 20% of them singletons.

The chain carries TRBV12-3 or TRBV12-4 and TRBJ2-7; D may be TRBD2 (5 bases). What was sequenced was blood. The source of this sequence is a man in his fifties with Graves' hyperthyroidism. The CDR3 loop reads CASSFRLPEQYF. CDR3 nucleotide sequence: TGTGCCAGCAGTTTTAGACTACCCGAGCAGTACTTC.